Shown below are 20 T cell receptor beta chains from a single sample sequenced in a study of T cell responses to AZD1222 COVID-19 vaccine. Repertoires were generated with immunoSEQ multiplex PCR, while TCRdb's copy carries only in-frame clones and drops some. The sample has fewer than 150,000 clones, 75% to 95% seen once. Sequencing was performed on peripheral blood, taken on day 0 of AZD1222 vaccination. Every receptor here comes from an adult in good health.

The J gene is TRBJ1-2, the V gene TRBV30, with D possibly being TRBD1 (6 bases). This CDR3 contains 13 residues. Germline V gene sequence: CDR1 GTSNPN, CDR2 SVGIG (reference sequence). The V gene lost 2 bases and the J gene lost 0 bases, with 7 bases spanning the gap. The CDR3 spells CAWSQGPNYGYTF. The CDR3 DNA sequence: TGTGCCTGGAGTCAGGGGCCTAACTATGGCTACACCTTC. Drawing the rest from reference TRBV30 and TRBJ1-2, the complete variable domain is SQTIHQWPATLVQPVGSPLSLECTVEGTSNPNLYWYRQAAGRGLQLLFYSVGIGQISSEVPQNLSASRPQDRQFILSSKKLLLSDSGFYLCAWSQGPNYGYTFGSGTRLTVV.

CDR3 nucleotide sequence: TGTGCCAGCAGCCAAAACAACTACGAGCAGTACTTC. Translating gives CASSQNNYEQYF. V and J are TRBV9 and TRBJ2-7; D gene uncertain. CDR1 SGDLS and CDR2 YYNGEE come from the germline V gene. CDR3 length: 12 residues. Trimming removed 4 bases at V and 3 bases at J, with 8 bases between.

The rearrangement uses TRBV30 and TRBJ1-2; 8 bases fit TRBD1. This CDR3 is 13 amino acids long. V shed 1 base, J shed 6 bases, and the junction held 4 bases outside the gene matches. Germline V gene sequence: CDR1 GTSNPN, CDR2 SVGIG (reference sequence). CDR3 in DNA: TGTGCCTGGAGTGCCATCAGGGGGCATGGCTACACCTTC. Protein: CAWSAIRGHGYTF.

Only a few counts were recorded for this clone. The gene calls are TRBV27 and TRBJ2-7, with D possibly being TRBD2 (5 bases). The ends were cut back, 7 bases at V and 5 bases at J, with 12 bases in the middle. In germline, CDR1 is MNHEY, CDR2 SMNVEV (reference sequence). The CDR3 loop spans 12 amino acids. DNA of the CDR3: TGTGCCAGCATCGGAGGTGACGACGAGCAGTACTTC. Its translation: CASIGGDDEQYF.

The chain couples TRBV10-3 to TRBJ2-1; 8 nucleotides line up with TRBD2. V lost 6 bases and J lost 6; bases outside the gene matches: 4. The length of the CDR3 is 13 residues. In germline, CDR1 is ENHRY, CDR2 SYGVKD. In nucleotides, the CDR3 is TGTGCCATCAGCCCCGGGACTAGCAATGAGCAGTTCTTC. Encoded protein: CAISPGTSNEQFF.

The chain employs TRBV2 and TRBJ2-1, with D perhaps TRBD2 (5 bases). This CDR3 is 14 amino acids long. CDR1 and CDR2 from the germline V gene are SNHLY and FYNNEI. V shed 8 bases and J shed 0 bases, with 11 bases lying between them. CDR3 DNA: TGTGCCAGCCTGGACTCGTACTCCTACAATGAGCAGTTCTTC. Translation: CASLDSYSYNEQFF.

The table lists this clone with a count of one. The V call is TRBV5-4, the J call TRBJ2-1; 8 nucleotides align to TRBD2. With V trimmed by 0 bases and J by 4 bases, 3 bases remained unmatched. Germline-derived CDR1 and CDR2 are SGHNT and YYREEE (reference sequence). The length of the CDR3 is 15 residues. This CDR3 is CASSLDGGGYNEQFF. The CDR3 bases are TGTGCCAGCAGCTTGGACGGGGGGGGTTACAATGAGCAGTTCTTC. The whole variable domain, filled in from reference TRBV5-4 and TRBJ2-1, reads ETGVTQSPTHLIKTRGQQVTLRCSSQSGHNTVSWYQQALGQGPQFIFQYYREEENGRGNFPPRFSGLQFPNYSSELNVNALELDDSALYLCASSLDGGGYNEQFFGPGTRLTVL.

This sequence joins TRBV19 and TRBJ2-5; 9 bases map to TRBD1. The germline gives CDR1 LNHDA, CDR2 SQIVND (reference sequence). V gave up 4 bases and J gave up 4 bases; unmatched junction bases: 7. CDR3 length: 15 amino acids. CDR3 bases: TGTGCCAGTAGTAAAGCCCGACAGGGGGGAGAGACCCAGTACTTC. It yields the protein CASSKARQGGETQYF.

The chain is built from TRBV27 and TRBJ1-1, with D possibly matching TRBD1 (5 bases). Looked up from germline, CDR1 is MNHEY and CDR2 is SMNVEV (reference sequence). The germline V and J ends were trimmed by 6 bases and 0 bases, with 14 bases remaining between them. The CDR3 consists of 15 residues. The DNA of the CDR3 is TGTGCCAGCAGAACCATGGGGACGGTGAACACTGAAGCTTTCTTT. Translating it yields CASRTMGTVNTEAFF.

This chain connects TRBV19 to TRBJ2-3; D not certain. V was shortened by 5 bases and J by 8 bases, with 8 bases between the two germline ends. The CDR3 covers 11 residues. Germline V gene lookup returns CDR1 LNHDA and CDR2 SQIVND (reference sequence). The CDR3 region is CASSYTGTQYF. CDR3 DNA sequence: TGTGCCAGTAGTTATACGGGTACGCAGTATTTT. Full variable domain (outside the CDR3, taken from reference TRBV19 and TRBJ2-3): DGGITQSPKYLFRKEGQNVTLSCEQNLNHDAMYWYRQDPGQGLRLIYYSQIVNDFQKGDIAEGYSVSREKKESFPLTVTSAQKNPTAFYLCASSYTGTQYFGPGTRLTVL.

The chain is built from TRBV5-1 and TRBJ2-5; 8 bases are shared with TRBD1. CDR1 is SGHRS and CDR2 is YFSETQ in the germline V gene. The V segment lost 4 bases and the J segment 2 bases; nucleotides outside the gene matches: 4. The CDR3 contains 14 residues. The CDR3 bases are TGCGCCAGCAGCCGTTGGACAGGGCAAGAGACCCAGTACTTC. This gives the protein CASSRWTGQETQYF.

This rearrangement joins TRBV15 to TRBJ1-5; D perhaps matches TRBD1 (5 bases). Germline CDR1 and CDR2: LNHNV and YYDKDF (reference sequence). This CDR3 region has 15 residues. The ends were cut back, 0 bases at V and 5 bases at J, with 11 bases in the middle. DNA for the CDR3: TGTGCCACCAGCAGAGACCGCGGGGCGCATCAGCCCCAGCATTTT. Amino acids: CATSRDRGAHQPQHF.

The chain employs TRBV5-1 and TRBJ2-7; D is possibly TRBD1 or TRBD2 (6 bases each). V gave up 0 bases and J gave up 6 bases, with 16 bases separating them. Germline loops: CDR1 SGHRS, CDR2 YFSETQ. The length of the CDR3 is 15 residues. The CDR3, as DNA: TGCGCCAGCAGCTTGGTGGGGGCTGGGGGACTCGAGCAGTACTTC. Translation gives CASSLVGAGGLEQYF. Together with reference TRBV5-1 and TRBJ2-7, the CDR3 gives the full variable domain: KAGVTQTPRYLIKTRGQQVTLSCSPISGHRSVSWYQQTPGQGLQFLFEYFSETQRNKGNFPGRFSGRQFSNSRSEMNVSTLELGDSALYLCASSLVGAGGLEQYFGPGTRLTVT.

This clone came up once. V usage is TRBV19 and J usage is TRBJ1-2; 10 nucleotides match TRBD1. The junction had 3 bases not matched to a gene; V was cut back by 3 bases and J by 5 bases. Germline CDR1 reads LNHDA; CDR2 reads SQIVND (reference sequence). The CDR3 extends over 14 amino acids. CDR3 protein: CASSIGTGVYGYTF. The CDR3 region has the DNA TGTGCCAGTAGTATCGGGACAGGGGTGTATGGCTACACCTTC.

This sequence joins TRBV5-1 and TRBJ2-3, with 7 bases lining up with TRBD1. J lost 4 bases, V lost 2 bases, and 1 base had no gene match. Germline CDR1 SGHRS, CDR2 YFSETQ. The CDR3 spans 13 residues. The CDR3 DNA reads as TGCGCCAGCAGCTTACAGGGGTCAGATACGCAGTATTTT. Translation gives CASSLQGSDTQYF.

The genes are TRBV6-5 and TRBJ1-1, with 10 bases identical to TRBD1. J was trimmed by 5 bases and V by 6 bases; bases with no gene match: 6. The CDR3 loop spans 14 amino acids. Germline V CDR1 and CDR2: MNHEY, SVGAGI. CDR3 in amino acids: CASRETGGLTEAFF. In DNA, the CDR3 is TGTGCCAGCAGGGAGACAGGGGGCTTGACTGAAGCTTTCTTT.

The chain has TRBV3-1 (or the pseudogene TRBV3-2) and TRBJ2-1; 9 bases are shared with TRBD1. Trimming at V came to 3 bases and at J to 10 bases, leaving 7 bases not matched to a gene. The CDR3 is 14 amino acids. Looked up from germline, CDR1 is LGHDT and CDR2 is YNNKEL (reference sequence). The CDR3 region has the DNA TGTGCCAGCAGCCATCGGACAGGGGCGGGGGAGCAGTTCTTC. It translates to CASSHRTGAGEQFF.

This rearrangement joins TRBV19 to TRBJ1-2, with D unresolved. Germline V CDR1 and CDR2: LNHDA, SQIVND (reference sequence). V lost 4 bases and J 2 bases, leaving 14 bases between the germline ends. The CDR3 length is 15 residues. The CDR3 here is CASSTREGGNYGYTF. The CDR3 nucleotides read TGTGCCAGTAGTACCCGGGAGGGTGGGAACTATGGCTACACCTTC.

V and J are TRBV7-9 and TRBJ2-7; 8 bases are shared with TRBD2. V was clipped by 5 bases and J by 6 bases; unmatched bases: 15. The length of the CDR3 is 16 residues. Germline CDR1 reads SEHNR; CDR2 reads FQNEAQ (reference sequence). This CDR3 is CASSAPGGTRVPEQYF. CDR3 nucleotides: TGTGCCAGCAGCGCCCCGGGGGGGACTAGGGTTCCCGAGCAGTACTTC.

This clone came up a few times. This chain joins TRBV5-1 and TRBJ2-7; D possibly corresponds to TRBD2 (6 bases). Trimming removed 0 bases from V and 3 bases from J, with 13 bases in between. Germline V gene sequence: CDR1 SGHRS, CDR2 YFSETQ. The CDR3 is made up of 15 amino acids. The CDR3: CASSLAGGNSYEQYF. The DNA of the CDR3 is TGCGCCAGCAGCTTGGCAGGCGGGAATAGCTACGAGCAGTACTTC.